This TCR beta chain appears in the sequencing data of a study of OX40 agonist ivuxolimab in advanced cancers. Unmatched junction bases numbered 17, after V lost 7 bases and J lost 6 bases. Germline CDR1 and CDR2: MDHEN and SYDVKM. This CDR3 region has 17 residues. The protocol was immunoSEQ multiplex PCR, while the TCRdb copy is restricted to in-frame clones and leaves out a portion. The data show about 38,000 clones, around 89% seen once. This sequence originates from an adult with an advanced solid tumor such as melanoma, head and neck, liver or kidney cancer. The chain links TRBV28 to TRBJ1-5, with 8 bases aligning to TRBD1. The material was CD4+ or CD8+ T cells sorted from blood, obtained in a trial of the OX40 agonist ivuxolimab. The CDR3 protein is CASTPRRGQGTGQPQHF. The CDR3 region has the DNA TGTGCCAGCACTCCTAGGAGGGGCCAGGGGACAGGTCAGCCCCAGCATTTT.